Presented here are 18 T cell receptor beta chains from one specimen sequenced in a study of T-cell memory formation after mild COVID-19. TCRdb itself ran the 5' RACE reads through MiXCR, one entry per CDR3 protein. The sample includes about 130,000 distinct CDR3 sequences, roughly 6% of them seen just once. Source material: PBMCs or a T cell subset sorted from them (not recorded which). Receptor source: an adult woman who had mild COVID-19 (a few samples of this study predate the infection). Cell type and time point are not known.

The rearrangement links TRBV12-3 or TRBV12-4 to TRBJ2-1; unclear D gene. The V end lost 1 base, the J end lost 0 bases, and 10 bases lay between the germline ends. The CDR3 contains 16 residues. The CDR3 nucleotides are TGTGCCAGCAGTTTAGTGCGGAGATCCTCCTACAATGAGCAGTTCTTC. Amino acid sequence: CASSLVRRSSYNEQFF.

Only a few counts were recorded for this clonotype. This rearrangement joins TRBV5-8 to TRBJ2-3; 8 bases are shared with TRBD1. The CDR3 is 17 amino acids. Germline CDR1 and CDR2: SGHTS and YDEGEE. The V and J ends lost 3 bases and 5 bases, in that order; junction bases with no gene match: 14. CDR3 protein: CASSWDLTGTGQDTQYF. In DNA form, the CDR3 reads TGTGCCAGCAGCTGGGATCTAACCGGGACAGGTCAAGATACGCAGTATTTT.

This clonotype occurred many times. The J gene is TRBJ2-5, the V gene TRBV2; D call uncertain. The CDR3 runs to 11 residues. Germline V CDR1 and CDR2: SNHLY, FYNNEI. The ends were cut back, 6 bases at V and 2 bases at J, with 4 bases in the middle. The DNA of the CDR3 is TGTGCCAGCAGACAGCAAGAGACCCAGTACTTC. Translating it yields CASRQQETQYF.

This clonotype was seen a few times. The J gene is TRBJ2-1, the V gene TRBV4-2; 9 nucleotides line up with TRBD2. CDR1 is LGHNA and CDR2 is YNFKEQ in the germline V gene. Losses at the gene ends were 0 bases for V and 1 base for J; bases not matched to a gene: 7. This CDR3 has 18 amino acids. The CDR3 spells CASSQDVQGLASYNEQFF. The DNA for the CDR3 is TGTGCCAGCAGCCAAGATGTGCAAGGACTAGCGTCCTACAATGAGCAGTTCTTC.

This clonotype was recorded a few times. The V and J genes are TRBV4-3 and TRBJ2-1; no clear D. CDR3 length: 13 residues. Trimming stripped 0 bases from V and 7 bases from J, with 7 bases between. Germline loops: CDR1 LGHNA, CDR2 YSLEER. The CDR3 DNA follows: TGCGCCAGCAGCCAAGATCATGGGAATGAGCAGTTCTTC. As protein: CASSQDHGNEQFF.

This clonotype was observed a handful of times. One end of the junction varies from germline; a read error may be responsible. The J gene is TRBJ1-6, the V gene TRBV18; the match to TRBD1 covers 7 bases. Germline V gene lookup returns CDR1 KGHSH and CDR2 LQKENI. This CDR3 comprises 16 residues. Here the CDR3 reads CASSPGQLINNSPLHF. CDR3 sequence (DNA): TGTGCCAGTTCACCGGGACAGCTAATCAATAATTCACCCCTCCACTTT.

This clonotype was counted at least ten times. V is TRBV5-1 and J is TRBJ2-1; 12 bases match TRBD2. Per the germline V gene, CDR1 is SGHRS and CDR2 is YFSETQ. CDR3 length: 15 amino acids. J lost 6 bases, V lost 4 bases, and 5 bases had no gene match. The CDR3 region has the DNA TGCGCCAGCAGCGCCACTAGCGGGGGGCTCAATGAGCAGTTCTTC. This translates into CASSATSGGLNEQFF. The full variable domain, with the rest looked up from reference TRBV5-1 and TRBJ2-1, is KAGVTQTPRYLIKTRGQQVTLSCSPISGHRSVSWYQQTPGQGLQFLFEYFSETQRNKGNFPGRFSGRQFSNSRSEMNVSTLELGDSALYLCASSATSGGLNEQFFGPGTRLTVL.

The genes are TRBV18 and TRBJ1-2, with D tentatively TRBD1 (5 bases). Germline CDR1 KGHSH, CDR2 LQKENI. Between the trimmed V and J ends, which lost 6 bases and 1 base, there was a span of 9 bases. This CDR3 is 13 amino acids long. For the CDR3, the DNA is TGTGCCAGCTCGATGGGGCTTAACTATGGCTACACCTTC. It yields the protein CASSMGLNYGYTF.

This clonotype has at least ten counts. The V and J genes are TRBV20-1 and TRBJ2-7; possibly TRBD1 for D (6 bases). In germline, CDR1 is DFQATT, CDR2 SNEGSKA (reference sequence). CDR3 length: 13 amino acids. The ends were cut back, 2 bases at V and 4 bases at J, with 12 bases in the middle. The CDR3 sequence is CSARIQGGYEQYF. Here the CDR3 DNA reads TGCAGTGCTAGAATACAAGGGGGATACGAGCAGTACTTC.

This chain joins TRBV5-1 and TRBJ1-4, with TRBD1 matching 7 bases. In germline, CDR1 is SGHRS, CDR2 YFSETQ. The CDR3 covers 11 residues. V shed 5 bases, J shed 11 bases, and the junction held 3 bases outside the gene matches. CDR3 region: CASREQGKLFF. The CDR3 nucleotides read TGCGCCAGCAGGGAACAGGGGAAACTGTTTTTT. Full variable domain (remainder filled in from reference TRBV5-1 and TRBJ1-4): KAGVTQTPRYLIKTRGQQVTLSCSPISGHRSVSWYQQTPGQGLQFLFEYFSETQRNKGNFPGRFSGRQFSNSRSEMNVSTLELGDSALYLCASREQGKLFFGSGTQLSVL.

The genes are TRBV4-2 and TRBJ2-5, with no clear D. There are 14 residues in the CDR3. Trimming removed 1 base at V and 4 bases at J, with 10 bases between. Germline CDR1 and CDR2: LGHNA and YNFKEQ. The CDR3 loop is CASSQVSAVETQYF. CDR3 sequence (DNA): TGTGCCAGCAGCCAAGTTTCGGCCGTAGAGACCCAGTACTTC.

The chain employs TRBV20-1 and TRBJ2-1, with 7 bases matching TRBD1. V lost 1 base to trimming and J lost 4 bases; unmatched junction nucleotides: 7. Germline lookup yields CDR1 DFQATT and CDR2 SNEGSKA (reference sequence). The CDR3 runs to 15 residues. CDR3 loop: CSARAIGTEYNEQFF. The CDR3 bases are TGCAGTGCTAGAGCCATCGGGACAGAATACAATGAGCAGTTCTTC.

This clonotype was observed at least ten times. CDR3 loop: CASSSLSLRSTDTQYF. The CDR3 bases are TGTGCCAGCAGCTCCCTTTCTTTGCGGAGCACAGATACGCAGTATTTT. The genes are TRBV7-9 and TRBJ2-3; the D is unclear. Germline V lookup: CDR1 SEHNR, CDR2 FQNEAQ (reference sequence). The CDR3 is made up of 16 amino acids. Trimming stripped 4 bases from V and 0 bases from J, with 14 bases between.

This clonotype was counted at least ten times. V and J are TRBV12-3 or TRBV12-4 and TRBJ2-3, with 7 bases that match TRBD1. Trimming took 6 bases from V and 2 from J; bases not matched to a gene: 20. The CDR3 is 19 amino acids. CDR3 in DNA: TGTGCCAGCAGCCACTCCGGGACAGTCTTGGCGGAAGCCACAGATACGCAGTATTTT. Protein: CASSHSGTVLAEATDTQYF.

This clonotype is termed medium-sized. The V gene is TRBV5-1, the J gene TRBJ1-4; weak D call: TRBD1 (6 bases). Trimming took 4 bases from V and 4 from J, leaving 11 bases between them. The germline V gene has CDR1 SGHRS and CDR2 YFSETQ. This CDR3 region has 14 residues. CDR3 in amino acids: CASSPDSNNEKLFF. The CDR3, as DNA: TGCGCCAGCAGCCCGGACAGCAATAATGAAAAACTGTTTTTT.

The CDR3 reads CSARDRPTYEQYF. In nucleotides, the CDR3 is TGCAGTGCCCGGGACAGACCTACCTACGAGCAGTACTTC. This chain uses TRBV20-1 with TRBJ2-7, with TRBD1 matching 7 bases. V trimming: 6 bases; J trimming: 2 bases; junction bases outside the gene matches: 7. The CDR3 is made up of 13 amino acids. Per the germline V gene, CDR1 is DFQATT and CDR2 is SNEGSKA (reference sequence).

This clonotype was counted ten times or more. V gene TRBV7-2 combines with J gene TRBJ1-1, with a tentative D call TRBD1 (6 bases). Germline V CDR1 and CDR2: SGHTA, FQGNSA. The length of the CDR3 is 15 residues. V was pared by 5 bases and J by 1 base, with 14 bases between. CDR3 coding DNA: TGTGCCAGCAGCCCGAACAGGGCTTCGAACACTGAAGCTTTCTTT. This codes for CASSPNRASNTEAFF.

This clonotype was counted only a few times. V gene TRBV3-1 combines with J gene TRBJ1-3, with D uncertain. The CDR3 is 12 residues long. The V end lost 4 bases, the J end lost 7 bases, and 8 bases lay between the germline ends. Germline V gene sequence: CDR1 LGHDT, CDR2 YNNKEL (reference sequence). CDR3 sequence (DNA): TGTGCCAGCAGCCCGGGCGGGAACACCATATATTTT. Protein: CASSPGGNTIYF.